Following are 18 T cell receptor beta chains from one sample sequenced in a study of cytomegalovirus exposure and HLA in healthy donors. The PCR employed 60 Vbeta primers together with 13 Jbeta primers. Generated by immunoSEQ multiplex PCR, the TCRdb table keeps only in-frame clones and is missing some. The sample lists approximately 170,000 clones; roughly 80% were seen once. The material sequenced was PBMCs. These receptors were obtained from a male donor in good health and CMV-seronegative.

The CDR3 loop reads CASGGRLTDTQYF. CDR3 nucleotide sequence: TGTGCCAGCGGAGGGAGACTTACAGATACGCAGTATTTT. This chain links TRBV5-4 with TRBJ2-3; tentatively, D is TRBD2 (6 bases). CDR1 is SGHNT, CDR2 YYREEE, per germline (reference sequence). Trimming removed 7 bases from V and 3 bases from J, with 12 bases in between. The CDR3 runs 13 residues. The full variable domain, its missing parts supplied by reference TRBV5-4 and TRBJ2-3, is ETGVTQSPTHLIKTRGQQVTLRCSSQSGHNTVSWYQQALGQGPQFIFQYYREEENGRGNFPPRFSGLQFPNYSSELNVNALELDDSALYLCASGGRLTDTQYFGPGTRLTVL.

In this sample, this clone turned up a few times. The chain has TRBV11-2 and TRBJ1-5, with no clear D. The CDR3 loop spans 12 amino acids. Germline V gives CDR1 SGHAT, CDR2 FQNNGV. The germline V and J ends were trimmed by 5 bases and 4 bases, with 6 bases remaining between them. DNA for the CDR3: TGTGCCAGCAGCAGAGGTAATCAGCCCCAGCATTTT. Translating it yields CASSRGNQPQHF.

The chain carries TRBV19 and TRBJ2-1; D is uncertain. The CDR3 spans 13 residues. Germline-derived CDR1 and CDR2 are LNHDA and SQIVND (reference sequence). V lost 2 bases and J lost 5, with 7 bases in between. CDR3: CASSIYLNNEQFF. The CDR3 nucleotides are TGTGCCAGTAGTATATACCTAAACAATGAGCAGTTCTTC.

This chain links TRBV6-6 with TRBJ2-7; TRBD1 matches at 9 bases. CDR3 length: 15 residues. V shed 0 bases and J 5 bases; nucleotides not matched to a gene: 5. Germline-derived CDR1 and CDR2 are MNHNY and SVGAGI (reference sequence). For the CDR3, the DNA is TGTGCCAGCAGTTACTCTCTCCGACAGGGGGACGAGCAGTACTTC. This encodes CASSYSLRQGDEQYF.

This clone has more than one count but fewer than ten. The chain is built from TRBV5-1 and TRBJ1-5; a weak D match, TRBD1 (5 bases). V was shortened by 5 bases and J by 7 bases, with 13 bases between the two germline ends. CDR3 length: 13 amino acids. Germline loops: CDR1 SGHRS, CDR2 YFSETQ. This CDR3 is CASSGGVEQPQHF. The CDR3 DNA reads as TGCGCCAGCAGTGGGGGGGTCGAGCAGCCCCAGCATTTT.

The chain is built from TRBV5-8 and TRBJ2-5; D is unclear. The V and J ends lost 4 bases and 5 bases respectively, with 18 bases between them. The CDR3 has 15 residues. Per the germline V gene, CDR1 is SGHTS and CDR2 is YDEGEE. The CDR3 nucleotides are TGTGCCAGCAGCATGACCCCGGGTCATGGGGAGACCCAGTACTTC. This sequence encodes CASSMTPGHGETQYF.

The chain couples TRBV4-2 to TRBJ2-1, with 8 nucleotides matching TRBD2. The germline V gene encodes CDR1 LGHNA and CDR2 YNFKEQ. Losses at the gene ends were 0 bases for V and 9 bases for J; bases not matched to a gene: 7. The CDR3 runs 15 residues. CDR3: CASSQEPAGVSEQFF. The CDR3, as DNA: TGTGCCAGCAGCCAAGAACCAGCGGGAGTTAGTGAGCAGTTCTTC.

A word on this clone: A read error may account for a junction end that differs from germline. V and J are TRBV18 and TRBJ1-2; D ambiguous. This CDR3 has 14 residues. Germline V CDR1 and CDR2: KGHSH, LQKENI. The chain's CDR3 is CASSPPEANYGYPF. DNA for the CDR3: TGTGCCAGCTCACCACCAGAAGCTAACTATGGCTACCCCTTC.

The V call is TRBV6-5, the J call TRBJ2-2; 10 bases line up with TRBD1. CDR1 and CDR2 (germline): MNHEY, SVGAGI. This CDR3 is built from 15 residues. The V gene end was trimmed by 8 bases and the J gene end by 5 bases; junction bases not matched to a gene: 8. DNA for the CDR3: TGTGCCAGCGGCCGACAGGGGGCGGTGACCGGGGAGCTGTTTTTT. Its protein product is CASGRQGAVTGELFF.

The chain joins TRBV7-2 to TRBJ1-3; tentative D call: TRBD1 (5 bases). CDR1 is SGHTA and CDR2 is FQGNSA in the germline V gene. Deletions cut 3 bases from V and 0 bases from J, with 12 bases between. This CDR3 region has 16 residues. Here the CDR3 DNA reads TGTGCCAGCAGCTTCGTTCAGGGCCGCTCTGGAAACACCATATATTTT. Protein product: CASSFVQGRSGNTIYF.

The CDR3 loop reads CASSRTGTGSYEQYF. The CDR3 bases are TGTGCCAGCAGTAGAACCGGGACAGGGTCCTACGAGCAGTACTTC. The genes are TRBV28 and TRBJ2-7, with TRBD1 matching over 9 bases. V dropped 5 bases and J dropped 1; count of bases not matched to a gene: 6. Germline V lookup: CDR1 MDHEN, CDR2 SYDVKM. The CDR3 runs 15 residues.

V usage is TRBV7-9 and J usage is TRBJ1-1, with TRBD1 identical over 7 bases. CDR1 and CDR2 (germline): SEHNR, FQNEAQ (reference sequence). This CDR3 has 17 residues. The V segment lost 5 bases and the J segment 3 bases; nucleotides outside the gene matches: 15. The chain's CDR3 is CASSPPTLQGWDTEAFF. CDR3 nucleotide sequence: TGTGCCAGCAGCCCGCCGACGTTACAGGGGTGGGACACTGAAGCTTTCTTT.

V gene TRBV18 combines with J gene TRBJ1-1; D is unclear. This CDR3 has 14 residues. Deletions cut 4 bases from V and 5 bases from J, with 14 bases between. Germline loops: CDR1 KGHSH, CDR2 LQKENI. CDR3 sequence: CASSREGSRTEAFF. The CDR3 DNA reads TGTGCCAGCTCACGGGAGGGATCGAGGACTGAAGCTTTCTTT.

This sequence joins TRBV5-4 and TRBJ2-7; perhaps TRBD1 as D (6 bases). Between the trimmed V and J ends, which lost 3 bases and 3 bases, there was a span of 13 bases. This CDR3 has 14 amino acids. CDR1 is SGHNT and CDR2 is YYREEE in the germline V gene (reference sequence). The CDR3 sequence: CASSWDTVNYEQYF. The CDR3 nucleotides are TGTGCCAGCAGCTGGGACACCGTTAACTACGAGCAGTACTTC.

The chain is built from TRBV6-6 and TRBJ2-3; no clear D gene. Germline V gene sequence: CDR1 MNHNY, CDR2 SVGAGI (reference sequence). Trimming took 6 bases from V and 1 from J, leaving 8 bases between them. The CDR3 loop spans 13 amino acids. This chain's CDR3 is CASSPRRTDTQYF. Here the CDR3 DNA reads TGTGCCAGCAGCCCCCGTCGCACAGATACGCAGTATTTT.

J is TRBJ1-5 and V is TRBV7-8; no clear D gene. From germline, CDR1 is SGHVS and CDR2 FQNEAQ. The V end lost 1 base, the J end lost 6 bases, and 10 bases lay between the germline ends. This CDR3 is 14 amino acids long. Here the CDR3 DNA reads TGTGCCAGCAGCTTAGTTGCAGGTACTCAGCCCCAGCATTTT. Its translation: CASSLVAGTQPQHF.

This clone was seen just once. The chain has TRBV5-5 and TRBJ1-1, with 8 bases lining up with TRBD1. V dropped 5 bases and J dropped 1; count of bases not matched to a gene: 4. The CDR3 sequence is 14 residues long. Germline V gives CDR1 SGHKS, CDR2 YYEKEE (reference sequence). CDR3 residues: CASSSDRGNTEAFF. For the CDR3, the DNA is TGTGCCAGCAGTTCCGACAGGGGGAACACTGAAGCTTTCTTT.

V is TRBV7-9 and J is TRBJ2-1; D ambiguous. Germline V gene sequence: CDR1 SEHNR, CDR2 FQNEAQ (reference sequence). The CDR3 consists of 11 residues. V lost 6 bases and J 5 bases, leaving 5 bases between the germline ends. The CDR3: CASRSDNEQFF. CDR3 coding DNA: TGTGCCAGCAGGAGTGACAATGAGCAGTTCTTC.